This T cell receptor beta chain is drawn from a study of cytomegalovirus exposure and HLA in healthy donors. Both 60 Vbeta primers and 13 Jbeta primers went into the PCR. Sequencing used immunoSEQ multiplex PCR; TCRdb keeps in-frame clones, though not all of them. The data hold 120,000 or so clones, with 80% observed a single time. Comment on this clone: Its target is not known.

Study outcomes and limitations: Three CMV-associated chains proved CMV antigen-specific in vitro. Indistinguishable V segments such as TRBV6-2 and TRBV6-3 were excluded. As was reported, the classifier diagnosed cytomegalovirus status with high specificity and sensitivity. A later analysis appeared to link common viral pathogens to several of the most significant clusters.

Germline lookup yields CDR1 MNHEY and CDR2 SMNVEV (reference sequence). J gave up 5 bases and V 7 bases, and 10 bases lay outside the gene matches. The CDR3 loop spans 14 amino acids. J is TRBJ2-7 and V is TRBV27; TRBD2 matches at 8 bases. This clonotype originated in a female donor in good health and CMV-seronegative. Material: PBMCs. DNA of the CDR3: TGTGCCAGCATCAAGTGGGCGGGGGGCCACGAGCAGTACTTC. It specifies CASIKWAGGHEQYF.